This is a list of T cell receptor beta chains from one sample in a study of response to subunit inactivated influenza vaccine. From the RT-PCR reads, TCRdb called clonotypes with MiXCR, one entry per CDR3 protein. Altogether about 540,000 distinct CDR3 sequences are present, around a quarter being singletons, with the ten largest covering about 3%. These data also featured in a second study, about T cells expressing NK-cell markers.

Sequences were derived from CD4+ T cells sorted from PBMCs, sampled roughly 12 days after vaccination. These receptors were collected from a man over 45 who received an inactivated influenza vaccine. Both conserved end residues are part of each CDR3. Fields, in order: J gene, clone size, D gene, V gene, CDR3 DNA, CDR3 protein. The D gene is left open where the match is weak. Clone size is given for some rows only: seen once, a few or many times, or a class if the clone is expanded.

>TRBJ2-3|few|.|TRBV6-5
TGTGCCAGCAGTTACTGGGTCGGGCGTAGCACAGATACGCAGTATTTT
CASSYWVGRSTDTQYF
>TRBJ1-2|.|TRBD1|TRBV7-2
TGTGCCAGCAGCTTAGAATTGTACAGGGGGCGGGATGGCTACACCTTC
CASSLELYRGRDGYTF
>TRBJ2-3|.|.|TRBV29-1
TGCAGCGTTTCGCCAGGGTCGGCAGATACGCAGTATTTT
CSVSPGSADTQYF
>TRBJ1-6|few|.|TRBV6-5
TGTGCCAGCAGTTATAAGGGGGCCCTCCACTTT
CASSYKGALHF
>TRBJ2-1|.|TRBD2|TRBV7-9
TGTGCCAGCAGCTTCTCGGGACTAGCGGGGTACAATGAGCAGTTCTTC
CASSFSGLAGYNEQFF
>TRBJ2-3|.|TRBD2|TRBV7-9
TGTGCCAGCAGCTTAGGATTCCTAGCGGGGAAAGATACGCAGTATTTT
CASSLGFLAGKDTQYF
>TRBJ2-7|many|.|TRBV5-1
TGCGCCAGCAGCTTGGCCCCCTGGAGTTCCTACGAGCAGTACTTC
CASSLAPWSSYEQYF
>TRBJ2-7|.|.|TRBV12-3/TRBV12-4
TGTGCCAGCGGGAAGGGGCCGCCGGGCGAGCAGTACTTC
CASGKGPPGEQYF
>TRBJ2-5|.|TRBD2|TRBV6-5
TGTGCCAGCAGTTACTCGAAACTAGCGGGAGGAATATACGAGACCCAGTACTTC
CASSYSKLAGGIYETQYF
>TRBJ1-5|.|.|TRBV20-1
TGCAGTGTCGAGGGCGTAAGCAATCAGCCCCAGCATTTT
CSVEGVSNQPQHF
>TRBJ2-5|many|.|TRBV20-1
TGCAGTGCTATAAGGGCGGACCAAGAGACCCAGTACTTC
CSAIRADQETQYF
>TRBJ2-7|many|.|TRBV7-8
TGTGCCAGCAGCATGACAGAGGCCTTCTCCTACGAGCAGTACTTC
CASSMTEAFSYEQYF
>TRBJ2-7|few|.|TRBV7-8
TGTGCCAGCAGCTTAGGGGACACCTACTCCTACGAGCAGTACTTC
CASSLGDTYSYEQYF
>TRBJ2-2|few|TRBD2|TRBV10-3
TGTGCCATCAGCGCTAGGGTCGAAGCGGGGAGCACCGGGGAGCTGTTTTTT
CAISARVEAGSTGELFF
>TRBJ2-5|many|.|TRBV6-1
TGTGCCGCCCGGCGGACTCTCCAAGAGACCCAGTACTTC
CAARRTLQETQYF
>TRBJ1-5|.|.|TRBV18
TGTGCCAGCTCACCGCAGAGCAATCAGCCCCAGCATTTT
CASSPQSNQPQHF
>TRBJ2-3|.|.|TRBV5-1
TGCGCCAGCAGCTTGGCAGGGACAAGAAGCACAGATACGCAGTATTTT
CASSLAGTRSTDTQYF
>TRBJ2-2|.|TRBD2|TRBV12-3/TRBV12-4
TGTGCCAGCAGAAACAGCGGGAGTGACGGGGAGCTGTTTTTT
CASRNSGSDGELFF
>TRBJ1-1|few|.|TRBV5-1
TGCGCCAGCAGCAAGGGGAGGGACACTGAAGCTTTCTTT
CASSKGRDTEAFF
>TRBJ2-2|.|TRBD1|TRBV5-6
TGTGCCAGCAGGCAGACAGGGCACGGGGAGCTGTTTTTT
CASRQTGHGELFF
>TRBJ1-1|.|.|TRBV6-2/TRBV6-3
TGTGCCAGCAGTGGAGGTGAGGTAAACACTGAAGCTTTCTTT
CASSGGEVNTEAFF
>TRBJ2-7|.|.|TRBV6-2/TRBV6-3
TGTGCCAGCAGTTTACCGACAGGCTCCTACGAGCAGTACTTC
CASSLPTGSYEQYF
>TRBJ2-2|few|TRBD2|TRBV20-1
TGCAGTGCTAGAGACAGCGGGAGGATAACCGGGGAGCTGTTTTTT
CSARDSGRITGELFF
>TRBJ2-5|.|.|TRBV14
TGTGCCAGCAGCCAAGATTGGCCGCGAGAAGAGACCCAGTACTTC
CASSQDWPREETQYF
>TRBJ2-3|.|TRBD2|TRBV7-9
TGTGCCAGCAGCGCAACTAGCGGGAGGGGTAATACGCAGTATTTT
CASSATSGRGNTQYF
>TRBJ2-1|few|.|TRBV4-1
TGCGCCAGCAGCCTCCACCTTACAGGGTTCAGTGAGCAGTTCTTC
CASSLHLTGFSEQFF
>TRBJ2-5|.|TRBD1|TRBV5-1
TGCGCCAGCAGATTGACAGGGTGGGAGACCCAGTACTTC
CASRLTGWETQYF
>TRBJ2-2|.|TRBD2|TRBV7-6
TGTGCCAGCAGCGAGGGACTAGCGGGGGCCACCGGGGAGCTGTTTTTT
CASSEGLAGATGELFF
>TRBJ2-7|many|.|TRBV5-1
TGCGCCAGCAGCTTGAGTGGTGGGTACGAGCAGTACTTC
CASSLSGGYEQYF
>TRBJ1-3|.|.|TRBV11-3
TGTGCCACTCACAGGGAATCGGTTGGAAACACCATATATTTT
CATHRESVGNTIYF
>TRBJ1-2|few|TRBD1|TRBV19
TGTGCCAGTAGTATCTTTCGCCCCACCGGGACAGATGGCTACACCTTC
CASSIFRPTGTDGYTF
>TRBJ1-1|many|.|TRBV20-1
TGCAGTGCTGAATGGGGGAATATGAACACTGAAGCTTTCTTT
CSAEWGNMNTEAFF
>TRBJ1-4|.|.|TRBV7-9
TGTGCCAGCAGCTTAGGGACGACGGCAACTAATGAAAAACTGTTTTTT
CASSLGTTATNEKLFF
>TRBJ1-2|.|.|TRBV4-1
TGCGCCAGCAGCCAAGACGACTTTATCGGGGGTTCTTATGGCTACACCTTC
CASSQDDFIGGSYGYTF
>TRBJ2-3|few|TRBD1|TRBV6-5
TGTGCCAGCAGTTACTCGGGGACAGGGTCAACAGATACGCAGTATTTT
CASSYSGTGSTDTQYF
>TRBJ2-2|few|TRBD2|TRBV12-3/TRBV12-4
TGTGCCAGCACTCAATCCGGGACTAGTTTGGCCGGGGAGCTGTTTTTT
CASTQSGTSLAGELFF